This T cell receptor (beta chain) appears in the sequencing data of a study of PD-1 blockade in classical Hodgkin lymphoma. Looking at the study overall: Patients were administered nivolumab (3 mg/kg intravenously) every 2 weeks.

In its sample, this clone was seen a few times. Noted time point: cycle 4 day 1 (C4D1), after about 6 weeks of nivolumab. Patients all relapsed after autologous stem cell transplantation, and there was variation in brentuximab vedotin exposure. Sequenced by immunoSEQ multiplex PCR; TCRdb stores in-frame clones only, minus some. The sample includes some 90,000 clones, more than 80% of them seen just once. V lost 7 bases and J lost 2, with 14 bases in between. CDR1 and CDR2 from the germline V gene are SQVTM and ANQGSEA. The CDR3 is 13 amino acids. The J gene is TRBJ2-5, the V gene TRBV29-1; D is uncertain. This TCR came from a human donor with classical Hodgkin lymphoma. The sequencing here drew on peripheral blood mononuclear cells (PBMCs), taken before the fourth cycle of nivolumab. CDR3 sequence reads: CSGSRARQETQYF. As DNA, the CDR3 is TGCAGCGGGTCCCGGGCCCGGCAAGAGACCCAGTACTTC. The complete variable domain, with remaining parts taken from reference TRBV29-1 and TRBJ2-5, reads SAVISQKPSRDICQRGTSLTIQCQVDSQVTMMFWYRQQPGQSLTLIATANQGSEATYESGFVIDKFPISRPNLTFSTLTVSNMSPEDSSIYLCSGSRARQETQYFGPGTRLLVL.